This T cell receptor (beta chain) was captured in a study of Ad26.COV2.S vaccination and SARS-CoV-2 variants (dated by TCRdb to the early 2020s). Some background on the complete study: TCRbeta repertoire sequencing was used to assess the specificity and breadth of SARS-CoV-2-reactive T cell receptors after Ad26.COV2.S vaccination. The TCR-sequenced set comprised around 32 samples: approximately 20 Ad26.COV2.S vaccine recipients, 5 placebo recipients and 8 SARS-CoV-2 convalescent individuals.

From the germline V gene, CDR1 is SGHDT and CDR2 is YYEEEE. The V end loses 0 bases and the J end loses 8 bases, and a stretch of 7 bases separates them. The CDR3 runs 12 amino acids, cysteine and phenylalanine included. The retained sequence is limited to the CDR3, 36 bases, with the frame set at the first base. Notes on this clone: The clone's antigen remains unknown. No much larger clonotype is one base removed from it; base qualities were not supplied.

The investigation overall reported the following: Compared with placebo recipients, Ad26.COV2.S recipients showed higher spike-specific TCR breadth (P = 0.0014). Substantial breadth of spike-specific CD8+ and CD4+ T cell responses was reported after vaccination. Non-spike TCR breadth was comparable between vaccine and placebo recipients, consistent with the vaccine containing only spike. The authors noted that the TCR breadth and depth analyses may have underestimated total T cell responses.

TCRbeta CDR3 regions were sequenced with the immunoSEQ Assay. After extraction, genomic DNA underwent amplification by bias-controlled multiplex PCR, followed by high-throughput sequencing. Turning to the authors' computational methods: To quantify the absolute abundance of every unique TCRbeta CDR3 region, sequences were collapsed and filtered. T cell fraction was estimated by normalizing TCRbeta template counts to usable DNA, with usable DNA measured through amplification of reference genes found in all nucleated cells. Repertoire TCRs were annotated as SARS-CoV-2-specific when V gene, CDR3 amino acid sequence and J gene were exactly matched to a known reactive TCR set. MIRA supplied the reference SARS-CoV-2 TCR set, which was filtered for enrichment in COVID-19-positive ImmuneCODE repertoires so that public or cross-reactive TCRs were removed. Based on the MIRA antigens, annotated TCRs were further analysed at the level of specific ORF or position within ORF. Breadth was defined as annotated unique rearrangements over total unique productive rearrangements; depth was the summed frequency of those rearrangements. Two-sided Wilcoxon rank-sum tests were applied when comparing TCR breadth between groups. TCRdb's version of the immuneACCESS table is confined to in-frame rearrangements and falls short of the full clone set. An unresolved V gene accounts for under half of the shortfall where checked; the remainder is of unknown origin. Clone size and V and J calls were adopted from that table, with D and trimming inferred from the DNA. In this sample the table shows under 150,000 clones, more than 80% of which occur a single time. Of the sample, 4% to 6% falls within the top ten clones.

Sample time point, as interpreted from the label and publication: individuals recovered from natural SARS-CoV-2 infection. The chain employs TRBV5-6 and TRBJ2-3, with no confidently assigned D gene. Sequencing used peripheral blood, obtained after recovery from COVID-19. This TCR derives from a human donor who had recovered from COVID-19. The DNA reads TGTGCCAGCAGCTTGGATTGGGGTACGCAGTATTTT. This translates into CASSLDWGTQYF. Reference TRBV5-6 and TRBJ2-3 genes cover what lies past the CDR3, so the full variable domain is DAGVTQSPTHLIKTRGQQVTLRCSPKSGHDTVSWYQQALGQGPQFIFQYYEEEERQRGNFPDRFSGHQFPNYSSELNVNALLLGDSALYLCASSLDWGTQYFGPGTRLTVL.